The sequence of this T cell receptor beta chain was determined in a study of cytomegalovirus exposure and HLA in healthy donors. Vbeta (60) and Jbeta (13) primers were used in the PCR. TCRdb's copy holds only in-frame clones and misses some; the assay was immunoSEQ multiplex PCR. The sample has 210,000 or so clones, approximately 82% seen once. The CDR3 length is 13 residues. CDR1 and CDR2 from the germline V gene are SQVTM and ANQGSEA. The V gene is TRBV29-1, the J gene TRBJ2-5; 7 nucleotides match TRBD2. The better agreement between TRBJ2-7 and the DNA end casts doubt on the J call. The sequence derives from a middle-aged woman in good health and CMV-seronegative. Sequencing input: PBMCs. This CDR3 is CSVEGTRGYEQYF. The CDR3 DNA sequence: TGCAGCGTTGAAGGGACTAGGGGCTACGAGCAGTACTTC.